A selection of T cell receptor beta chains follows, all from one sample in a study of shared clonotypes between healthy human individuals. Assay used: immunoSEQ multiplex PCR; TCRdb lists only in-frame clones, some missing. The repertoire holds some 1,600,000 clones, with nearly 99% as singletons. Sequencing was performed on naive CD4+ T cells sorted from blood. The receptors were sampled from a man aged 25-40 years in good health. The CDR3 runs from the conserved cysteine through the conserved F or W. The D gene is left open where the match is weak. Expanded clones get a size class; other rows say once, few or many, or leave the size out.

V	D	size	J	CDR3	DNA
TRBV29-1	NA	NA	TRBJ2-7	CSVVQLYEQYF	TGCAGCGTTGTACAGCTTTACGAGCAGTACTTC
TRBV18	NA	NA	TRBJ2-7	CASSPGAIYEQYF	TGTGCCAGCTCACCGGGCGCGATCTACGAGCAGTACTTC
TRBV7-9	NA	NA	TRBJ2-7	CASSLEIHEQYF	TGTGCCAGCAGCTTAGAAATCCACGAGCAGTACTTC
TRBV18	NA	NA	TRBJ2-2	CASSPLDIYDTGELFF	TGTGCCAGCTCACCACTGGACATTTACGATACCGGGGAGCTGTTTTTT
TRBV7-8	TRBD2	once	TRBJ2-3	CASSLLVLLAGSTDTQYF	TGTGCCAGCAGCTTATTGGTTCTACTAGCGGGAAGCACAGATACGCAGTATTTT
TRBV7-8	TRBD2	NA	TRBJ2-7	CASSPTSGRLDEQYF	TGTGCCAGCAGCCCGACTAGCGGGAGATTAGACGAGCAGTACTTC
TRBV5-6	NA	NA	TRBJ2-7	CASSLRGLDLYEQYF	TGTGCCAGCAGCTTGAGGGGACTCGACCTGTACGAGCAGTACTTC
TRBV5-6	NA	once	TRBJ2-5	CASSFSVPGIVQETQYF	TGTGCCAGCAGCTTTTCGGTTCCGGGGATCGTCCAAGAGACCCAGTACTTC
TRBV7-2	NA	once	TRBJ1-2	CASSLDAGSRVGYTF	TGTGCCAGCAGCTTAGATGCAGGGTCTAGAGTTGGCTACACCTTC
TRBV29-1	NA	NA	TRBJ1-1	CSVEATPNTEAFF	TGCAGCGTTGAAGCGACGCCAAACACTGAAGCTTTCTTT
TRBV28	NA	NA	TRBJ1-2	CASSSRRGTTSYTF	TGTGCCAGCAGTTCCCGGAGGGGTACCACAAGCTACACCTTC
TRBV10-2	NA	NA	TRBJ1-5	CASATSLGGLNQPQHF	TGCGCCAGCGCAACTTCCTTGGGGGGACTCAATCAGCCCCAGCATTTT
TRBV5-1	NA	once	TRBJ2-2	CASSLSPRGTGELFF	TGCGCCAGCAGCTTGTCCCCCAGGGGCACCGGGGAGCTGTTTTTT
TRBV28	TRBD1	NA	TRBJ2-1	CASSLKPGTGPYNEQFF	TGTGCCAGCAGTTTGAAGCCCGGGACAGGGCCTTACAATGAGCAGTTCTTC
TRBV7-3	NA	NA	TRBJ2-3	CASSLSGPTDTQYF	TGTGCCAGCAGCTTATCGGGGCCCACAGATACGCAGTATTTT
TRBV5-5	TRBD2	NA	TRBJ2-1	CASSQRGLAAISYNEQFF	TGTGCCAGCAGCCAAAGGGGACTAGCGGCCATCTCCTACAATGAGCAGTTCTTC
TRBV7-9	NA	NA	TRBJ1-4	CASSLGGANEKLFF	TGTGCCAGCAGCTTAGGGGGAGCTAATGAAAAACTGTTTTTT
TRBV5-4	NA	NA	TRBJ2-5	CASSLRREETQYF	TGTGCCAGCAGCTTGAGGCGGGAAGAGACCCAGTACTTC
TRBV4-2	TRBD1	NA	TRBJ1-1	CASSQLQGAELNTEAFF	TGTGCCAGCAGCCAACTTCAGGGGGCGGAATTAAACACTGAAGCTTTCTTT
TRBV6-5	NA	once	TRBJ2-1	CASRVALYNEQFF	TGTGCCAGCAGGGTGGCCCTCTACAATGAGCAGTTCTTC
TRBV7-9	NA	NA	TRBJ2-7	CASSLAWSYEQYF	TGTGCCAGCAGCTTAGCGTGGAGTTACGAGCAGTACTTC
TRBV2	NA	NA	TRBJ1-1	CASKPDRFEAFF	TGTGCCAGCAAACCGGACAGATTTGAAGCTTTCTTT
TRBV4-2	TRBD2	NA	TRBJ2-2	CASSQGLAGNTGELFF	TGTGCCAGCAGCCAAGGACTAGCGGGGAACACCGGGGAGCTGTTTTTT
TRBV9	NA	NA	TRBJ2-1	CASSPRVNEQFF	TGTGCCAGCAGCCCCAGGGTTAATGAGCAGTTCTTC
TRBV5-6	NA	NA	TRBJ2-7	CASSSRVSQSYEQYF	TGTGCCAGCAGCTCCCGTGTGTCACAGTCCTACGAGCAGTACTTC
TRBV19	TRBD1	NA	TRBJ1-4	CASAGTAKTEKLFF	TGTGCCAGTGCTGGGACAGCAAAGACCGAAAAACTGTTTTTT
TRBV9	TRBD1	NA	TRBJ2-7	CASSVNRGSEQYF	TGTGCCAGCAGCGTAAACAGGGGAAGCGAGCAGTACTTC
TRBV19	NA	NA	TRBJ1-5	CASSPSGWNQPQHF	TGTGCCAGTAGTCCTTCGGGTTGGAATCAGCCCCAGCATTTT
TRBV19	TRBD1	NA	TRBJ1-5	CASSTGTGGGNQPQHF	TGTGCCAGTAGTACCGGGACAGGGGGGGGCAATCAGCCCCAGCATTTT
TRBV20-1	NA	NA	TRBJ2-7	CSARLAYEQYF	TGCAGTGCCCGACTAGCCTACGAGCAGTACTTC
TRBV28	TRBD1	once	TRBJ1-5	CASSPGGIPNQPQHF	TGTGCCAGCAGCCCAGGGGGAATCCCCAATCAGCCCCAGCATTTT
TRBV7-3	NA	NA	TRBJ1-1	CASSLFPGQITEAFF	TGTGCCAGCAGCTTGTTTCCGGGACAAATCACTGAAGCTTTCTTT
TRBV6-5	NA	NA	TRBJ1-4	CASSPGQRNEKLFF	TGTGCCAGCAGTCCAGGACAGAGGAATGAAAAACTGTTTTTT
TRBV28	NA	NA	TRBJ2-1	CASSLLGDEQFF	TGTGCCAGCAGTTTACTGGGGGATGAGCAGTTCTTC
TRBV4-1	NA	NA	TRBJ2-7	CASSQAGTVPHYEQYF	TGCGCCAGCAGCCAGGCTGGGACGGTGCCCCATTACGAGCAGTACTTC
TRBV29-1	NA	NA	TRBJ1-3	CSASWGVPASGNTIYF	TGCAGCGCCTCTTGGGGGGTTCCCGCCTCTGGAAACACCATATATTTT
TRBV7-9	NA	NA	TRBJ1-4	CASSLGRGAGEKLFF	TGTGCCAGCAGCTTGGGTCGAGGGGCTGGTGAAAAACTGTTTTTT